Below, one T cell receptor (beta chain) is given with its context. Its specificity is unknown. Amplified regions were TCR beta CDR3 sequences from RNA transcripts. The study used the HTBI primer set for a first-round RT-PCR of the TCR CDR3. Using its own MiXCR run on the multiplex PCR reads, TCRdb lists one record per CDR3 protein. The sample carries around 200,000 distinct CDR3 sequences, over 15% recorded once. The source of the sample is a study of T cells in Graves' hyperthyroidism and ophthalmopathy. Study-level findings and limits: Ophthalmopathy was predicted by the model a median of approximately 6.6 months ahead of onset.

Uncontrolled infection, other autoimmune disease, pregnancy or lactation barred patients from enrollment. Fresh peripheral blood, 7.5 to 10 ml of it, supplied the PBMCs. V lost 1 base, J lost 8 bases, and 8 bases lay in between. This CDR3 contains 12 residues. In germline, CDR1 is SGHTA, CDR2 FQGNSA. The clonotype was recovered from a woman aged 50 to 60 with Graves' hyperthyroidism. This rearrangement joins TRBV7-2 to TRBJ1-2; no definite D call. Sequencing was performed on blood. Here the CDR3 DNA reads TGTGCCAGCAGCTTAGAATTAAGCGGCTACACCTTC. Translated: CASSLELSGYTF.